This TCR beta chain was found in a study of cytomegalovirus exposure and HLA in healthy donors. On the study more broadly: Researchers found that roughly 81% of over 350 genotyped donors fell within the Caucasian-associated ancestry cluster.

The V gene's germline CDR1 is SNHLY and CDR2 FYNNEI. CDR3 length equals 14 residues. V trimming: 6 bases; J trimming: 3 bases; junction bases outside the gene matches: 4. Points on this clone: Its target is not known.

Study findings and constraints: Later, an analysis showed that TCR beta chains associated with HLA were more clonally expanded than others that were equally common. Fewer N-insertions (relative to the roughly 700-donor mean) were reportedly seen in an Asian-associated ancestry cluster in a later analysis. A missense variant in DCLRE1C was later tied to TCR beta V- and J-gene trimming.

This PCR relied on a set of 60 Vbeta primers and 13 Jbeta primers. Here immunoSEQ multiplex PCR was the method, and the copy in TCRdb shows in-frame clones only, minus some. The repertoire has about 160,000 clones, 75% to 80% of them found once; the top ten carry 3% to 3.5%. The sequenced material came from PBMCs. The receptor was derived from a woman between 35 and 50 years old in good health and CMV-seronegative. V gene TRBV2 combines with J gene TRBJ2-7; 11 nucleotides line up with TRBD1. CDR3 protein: CASRRDRGGYEQYF. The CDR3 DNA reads TGTGCCAGCAGGCGGGACAGGGGGGGCTACGAGCAGTACTTC.